This T cell receptor (beta chain) was identified in a study of blood T cell repertoires in COVID-19. Across the whole study: Samples came from the United States, Italy and Spain, spanning acute and convalescent COVID-19. The cDNA or gDNA used as material had been derived from T cells, B-cell-depleted T cells, or PBMCs.

Sequenced by immunoSEQ multiplex PCR; TCRdb stores in-frame clones only, minus some. The data hold about 60,000 clones, with just over 85% observed a single time. From germline, CDR1 is SQVTM and CDR2 ANQGSEA. V gave up 7 bases and J gave up 7 bases; unmatched junction bases: 14. The CDR3 loop spans 15 amino acids. The TCR originated in a human donor in a cohort sampled during active COVID-19. The gene calls are TRBV29-1 and TRBJ1-4; TRBD1 matches 8 bases. The sample comprised peripheral blood. DNA of the CDR3: TGCAGCGCCAGGACAGGGTCCGTCGTGGGTGAAAAACTGTTTTTT. Its translation is CSARTGSVVGEKLFF. Looking up the rest from reference TRBV29-1 and TRBJ1-4 gives the full variable domain: SAVISQKPSRDICQRGTSLTIQCQVDSQVTMMFWYRQQPGQSLTLIATANQGSEATYESGFVIDKFPISRPNLTFSTLTVSNMSPEDSSIYLCSARTGSVVGEKLFFGSGTQLSVL.